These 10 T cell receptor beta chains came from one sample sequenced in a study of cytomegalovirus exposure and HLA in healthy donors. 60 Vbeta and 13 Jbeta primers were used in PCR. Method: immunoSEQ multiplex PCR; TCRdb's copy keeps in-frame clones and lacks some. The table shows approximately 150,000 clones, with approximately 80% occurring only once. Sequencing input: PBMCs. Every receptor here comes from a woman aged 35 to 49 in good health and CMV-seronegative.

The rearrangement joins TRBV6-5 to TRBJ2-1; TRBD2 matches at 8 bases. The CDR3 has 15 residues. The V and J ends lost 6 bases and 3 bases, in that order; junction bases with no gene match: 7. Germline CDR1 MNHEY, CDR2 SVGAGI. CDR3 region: CASSLSGNIYNEQFF. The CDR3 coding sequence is TGTGCCAGCAGCCTTAGCGGGAACATCTACAATGAGCAGTTCTTC.

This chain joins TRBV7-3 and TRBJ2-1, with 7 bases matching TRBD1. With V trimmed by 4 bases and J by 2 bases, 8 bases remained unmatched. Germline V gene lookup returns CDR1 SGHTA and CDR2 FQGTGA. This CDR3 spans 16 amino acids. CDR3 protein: CASSWDSNYPYNEQFF. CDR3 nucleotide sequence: TGTGCCAGCAGCTGGGACAGTAATTACCCCTACAATGAGCAGTTCTTC.

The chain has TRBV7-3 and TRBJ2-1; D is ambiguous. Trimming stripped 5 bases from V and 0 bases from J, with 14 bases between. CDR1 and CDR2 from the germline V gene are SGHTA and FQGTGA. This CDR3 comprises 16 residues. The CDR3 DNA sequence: TGTGCCAGCAGCAAAAGCGAGATACACTCCTACAATGAGCAGTTCTTC. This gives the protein CASSKSEIHSYNEQFF.

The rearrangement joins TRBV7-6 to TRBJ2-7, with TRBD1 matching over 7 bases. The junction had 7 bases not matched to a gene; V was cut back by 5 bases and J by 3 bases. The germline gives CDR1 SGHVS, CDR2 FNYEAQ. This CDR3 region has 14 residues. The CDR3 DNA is TGTGCCAGCAGCCCCCGACAGGGCAGCTACGAGCAGTACTTC. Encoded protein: CASSPRQGSYEQYF.

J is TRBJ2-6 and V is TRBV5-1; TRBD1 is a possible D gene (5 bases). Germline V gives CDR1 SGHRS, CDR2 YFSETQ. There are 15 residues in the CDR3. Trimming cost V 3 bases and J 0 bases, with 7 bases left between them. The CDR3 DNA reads TGCGCCAGCAGCTCAGGGATCTCTGGGGCCAACGTCCTGACTTTC. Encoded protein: CASSSGISGANVLTF. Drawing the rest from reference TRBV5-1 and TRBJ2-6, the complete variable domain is KAGVTQTPRYLIKTRGQQVTLSCSPISGHRSVSWYQQTPGQGLQFLFEYFSETQRNKGNFPGRFSGRQFSNSRSEMNVSTLELGDSALYLCASSSGISGANVLTFGAGSRLTVL.

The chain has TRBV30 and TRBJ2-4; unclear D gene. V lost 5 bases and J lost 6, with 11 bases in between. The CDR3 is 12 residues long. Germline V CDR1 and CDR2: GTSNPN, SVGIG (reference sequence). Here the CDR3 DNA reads TGTGCCTGGCGGAACTCAGGAAACATTCAGTACTTC. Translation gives CAWRNSGNIQYF.

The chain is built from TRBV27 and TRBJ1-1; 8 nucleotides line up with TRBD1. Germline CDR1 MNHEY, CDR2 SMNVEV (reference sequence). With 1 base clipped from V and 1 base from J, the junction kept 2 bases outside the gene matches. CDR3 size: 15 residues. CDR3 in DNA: TGTGCCAGCAGTTTATGGGGGACAGGGAACACTGAAGCTTTCTTT. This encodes CASSLWGTGNTEAFF.

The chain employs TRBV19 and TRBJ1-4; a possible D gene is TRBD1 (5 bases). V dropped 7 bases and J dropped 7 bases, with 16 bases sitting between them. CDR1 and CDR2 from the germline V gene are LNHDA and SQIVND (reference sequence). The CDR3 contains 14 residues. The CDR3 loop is CASTLSGDGEKLFF. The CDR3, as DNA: TGTGCCAGTACCCTCTCGGGGGACGGTGAAAAACTGTTTTTT.

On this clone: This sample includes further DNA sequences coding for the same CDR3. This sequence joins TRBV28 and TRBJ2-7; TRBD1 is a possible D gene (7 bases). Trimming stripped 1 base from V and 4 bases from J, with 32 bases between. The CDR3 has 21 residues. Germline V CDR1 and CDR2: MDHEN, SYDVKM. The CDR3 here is CASSLYFTFSRGDRERYEQYF. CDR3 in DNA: TGTGCCAGCAGTTTATACTTCACCTTTTCACGCGGGGACAGAGAAAGGTACGAGCAGTACTTC.

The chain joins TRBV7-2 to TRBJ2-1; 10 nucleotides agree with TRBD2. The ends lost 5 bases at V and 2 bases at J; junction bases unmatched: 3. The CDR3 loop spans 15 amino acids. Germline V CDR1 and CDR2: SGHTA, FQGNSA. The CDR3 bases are TGTGCCAGCAGCGTGGGACTAGCGACCTACAATGAGCAGTTCTTC. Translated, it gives CASSVGLATYNEQFF.